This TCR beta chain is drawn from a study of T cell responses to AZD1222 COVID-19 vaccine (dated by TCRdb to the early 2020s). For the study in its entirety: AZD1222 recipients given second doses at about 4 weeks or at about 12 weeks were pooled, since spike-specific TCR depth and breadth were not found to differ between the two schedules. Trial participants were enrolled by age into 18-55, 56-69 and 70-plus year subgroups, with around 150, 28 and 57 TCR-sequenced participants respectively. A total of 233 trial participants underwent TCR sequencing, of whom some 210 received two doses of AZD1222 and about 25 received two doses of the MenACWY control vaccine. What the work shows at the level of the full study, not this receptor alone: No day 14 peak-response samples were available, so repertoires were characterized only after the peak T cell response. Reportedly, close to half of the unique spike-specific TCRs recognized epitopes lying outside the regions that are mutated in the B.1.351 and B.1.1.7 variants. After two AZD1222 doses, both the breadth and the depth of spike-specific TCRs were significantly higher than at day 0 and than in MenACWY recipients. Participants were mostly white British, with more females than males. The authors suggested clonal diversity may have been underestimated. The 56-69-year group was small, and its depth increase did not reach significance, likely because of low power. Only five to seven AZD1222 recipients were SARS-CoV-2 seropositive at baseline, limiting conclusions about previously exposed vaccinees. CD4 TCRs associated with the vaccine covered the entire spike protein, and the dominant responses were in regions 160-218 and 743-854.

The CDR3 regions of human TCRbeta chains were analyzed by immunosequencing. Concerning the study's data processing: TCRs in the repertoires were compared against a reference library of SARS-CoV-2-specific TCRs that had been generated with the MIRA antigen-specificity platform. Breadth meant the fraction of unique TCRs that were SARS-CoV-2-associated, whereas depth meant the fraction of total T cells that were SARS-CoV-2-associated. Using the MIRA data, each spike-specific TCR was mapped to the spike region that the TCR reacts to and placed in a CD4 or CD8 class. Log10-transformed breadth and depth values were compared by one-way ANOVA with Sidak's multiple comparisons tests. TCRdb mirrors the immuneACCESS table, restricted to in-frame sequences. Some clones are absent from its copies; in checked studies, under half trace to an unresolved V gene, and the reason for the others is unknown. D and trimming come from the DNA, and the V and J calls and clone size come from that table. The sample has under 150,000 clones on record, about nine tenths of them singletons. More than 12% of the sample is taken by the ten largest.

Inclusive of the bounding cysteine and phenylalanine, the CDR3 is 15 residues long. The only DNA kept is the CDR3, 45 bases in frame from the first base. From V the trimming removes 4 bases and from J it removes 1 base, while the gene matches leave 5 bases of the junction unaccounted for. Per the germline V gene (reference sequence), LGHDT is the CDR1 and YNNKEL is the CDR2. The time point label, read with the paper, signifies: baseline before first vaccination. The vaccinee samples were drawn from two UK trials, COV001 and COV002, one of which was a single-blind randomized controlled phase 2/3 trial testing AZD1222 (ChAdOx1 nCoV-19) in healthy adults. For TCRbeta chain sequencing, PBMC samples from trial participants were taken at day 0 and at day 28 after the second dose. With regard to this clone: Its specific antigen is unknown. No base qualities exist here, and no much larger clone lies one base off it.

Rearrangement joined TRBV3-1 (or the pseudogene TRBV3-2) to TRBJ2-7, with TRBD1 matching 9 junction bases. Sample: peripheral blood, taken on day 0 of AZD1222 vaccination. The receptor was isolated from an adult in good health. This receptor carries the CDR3 CASSLDRGPSYEQYF. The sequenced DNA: TGTGCCAGCAGCCTGGACAGGGGACCATCCTACGAGCAGTACTTC.